Below, one T cell receptor (beta chain) is given with its context. What it binds is unknown. This CDR3 is 14 amino acids long. Trimming stripped 0 bases from V and 3 bases from J, with 11 bases between. From germline, CDR1 is SQVTM and CDR2 ANQGSEA. These data come from a study of blood T cells in healthy people across ages. Whole-study context: Template switching retrieved approximately one barcoded beta molecule for each two T cells. Findings and caveats of the study: Estimates drawn from one million T cells were deemed to understate diversity.

For the second PCR, which ran for about 6 to 11 cycles, a sample-barcoded 5' primer and a J-beta primer mix were used. TCRdb redid the calling of the 5' RACE reads with MiXCR, one entry per CDR3 protein. The sample comprises 700,000 or so distinct CDR3 sequences, 20% to 25% of which are singletons, and less than 25% rests with the top ten. The TCR originated in a man between 65 and 80 years old in good health. The chain is built from TRBV29-1 and TRBJ1-1; D perhaps matches TRBD1 (5 bases). Sequences were obtained from blood. The CDR3 loop is CSVEEGPGDTEAFF. CDR3 in DNA: TGCAGCGTTGAAGAGGGGCCGGGGGACACTGAAGCTTTCTTT.